The 24 T cell receptor beta chains presented below share a single source sample, sequenced in a study of PD-L1 blockade in urothelial cancer. The protocol was immunoSEQ multiplex PCR, while the TCRdb copy is restricted to in-frame clones and leaves out a portion. The sample has about 76,000 clones, approximately 89% seen once. Time point defined: peripheral blood 6 weeks after treatment start. The specimen comprised PBMCs, sampled around atezolizumab (anti-PD-L1) treatment. Receptors were obtained from a woman older than 75 with urothelial cancer.

This chain uses TRBV30 with TRBJ1-5, with 7 bases that match TRBD1. This CDR3 region has 15 residues. Germline loops: CDR1 GTSNPN, CDR2 SVGIG (reference sequence). The ends lost 4 bases at V and 2 bases at J; junction bases unmatched: 8. CDR3 sequence (DNA): TGTGCCTGGAAACCTTCCGGGACAGGCAATCAGCCCCAGCATTTT. This gives the protein CAWKPSGTGNQPQHF.

For the CDR3, the DNA is TGTGCCAGTAGTAGACAGGCCTACAATGAGCAGTTCTTC. Translation: CASSRQAYNEQFF. This chain joins TRBV19 and TRBJ2-1; D may be TRBD1 (6 bases). The germline gives CDR1 LNHDA, CDR2 SQIVND (reference sequence). The CDR3 runs to 13 residues. V was shortened by 4 bases and J by 2 bases, with 6 bases between the two germline ends. The full variable domain, in which reference TRBV19 and TRBJ2-1 provide the parts outside the CDR3, is DGGITQSPKYLFRKEGQNVTLSCEQNLNHDAMYWYRQDPGQGLRLIYYSQIVNDFQKGDIAEGYSVSREKKESFPLTVTSAQKNPTAFYLCASSRQAYNEQFFGPGTRLTVL.

This clone was recorded only once. This sequence joins TRBV29-1 and TRBJ2-2; 9 nucleotides align to TRBD1. The V gene end was trimmed by 6 bases and the J gene end by 2 bases; junction bases not matched to a gene: 4. This CDR3 is built from 14 residues. The germline gives CDR1 SQVTM, CDR2 ANQGSEA. CDR3 amino acids: CSVRTGVNTGELFF. The CDR3, as DNA: TGCAGCGTAAGGACAGGGGTAAACACCGGGGAGCTGTTTTTT.

The gene calls are TRBV9 and TRBJ1-4; the match to TRBD1 covers 8 bases. The CDR3 totals 14 residues. The V gene end was trimmed by 2 bases and the J gene end by 8 bases; junction bases not matched to a gene: 5. Germline loops: CDR1 SGDLS, CDR2 YYNGEE. The CDR3 region is CASSVDRGGEKLFF. CDR3 DNA: TGTGCCAGCAGCGTCGACAGGGGAGGGGAAAAACTGTTTTTT.

V gene TRBV19 combines with J gene TRBJ1-2, with 8 positions matching TRBD1. Germline loops: CDR1 LNHDA, CDR2 SQIVND (reference sequence). Trimming at V came to 5 bases and at J to 4 bases, leaving 12 bases not matched to a gene. The CDR3 is 16 amino acids. The CDR3 region is CASSVLRGRGSYGYTF. CDR3 nucleotide sequence: TGTGCCAGTAGTGTACTCAGGGGGCGCGGTAGCTATGGCTACACCTTC.

CDR3 DNA sequence: TGTGCCAGCACACGGGGAGCGGGCAGGAGCAATGAGCAGTTCTTC. Its protein is CASTRGAGRSNEQFF. This chain connects TRBV7-2 to TRBJ2-1; D possibly corresponds to TRBD2 (6 bases). The CDR3 has 15 residues. V shed 7 bases and J shed 6 bases, with 19 bases lying between them. Germline V gives CDR1 SGHTA, CDR2 FQGNSA.

This sequence joins TRBV25-1 and TRBJ2-7; possible D gene TRBD1, 6 bases. The CDR3 is made up of 11 amino acids. Deletions cut 5 bases from V and 6 bases from J, with 8 bases between. CDR1 and CDR2 from the germline V gene are MGHDK and SYGVNS. The CDR3, as DNA: TGTGCCAGCAGTAGGGGGTTCGAGCAGTACTTC. Encoded protein: CASSRGFEQYF.

This chain links TRBV7-9 with TRBJ2-2, with 11 bases fitting TRBD1. Germline V gives CDR1 SEHNR, CDR2 FQNEAQ (reference sequence). V was clipped by 8 bases and J by 3 bases; unmatched bases: 2. The CDR3 covers 14 residues. This chain's CDR3 is CASRGQGDTGELFF. CDR3 bases: TGTGCCAGCCGGGGACAGGGGGACACCGGGGAGCTGTTTTTT.

In this sample, this clone turned up a few times. This chain uses TRBV5-1 with TRBJ1-2; D possibly corresponds to TRBD1 (5 bases). The ends were cut back, 7 bases at V and 0 bases at J, with 10 bases in the middle. The germline gives CDR1 SGHRS, CDR2 YFSETQ. The CDR3 spans 13 residues. The CDR3 spells CASGGGANYGYTF. Written as DNA, the CDR3 is TGCGCCAGCGGGGGGGGAGCTAACTATGGCTACACCTTC.

This clone was picked up one time. The chain recombines TRBV2 with TRBJ1-3; no firm D call. Germline CDR1 and CDR2: SNHLY and FYNNEI. CDR3 size: 14 residues. Trimming shortened V by 4 bases and J by 2 bases, and 9 bases separated the two germline ends. CDR3 coding DNA: TGTGCCAGCAGTGCTGAGGGAGCTGGAAACACCATATATTTT. Encoded protein: CASSAEGAGNTIYF.

This chain links TRBV20-1 with TRBJ2-7; no clear D gene. The CDR3 sequence is 11 residues long. Germline V lookup: CDR1 DFQATT, CDR2 SNEGSKA (reference sequence). The V and J ends lost 3 bases and 6 bases respectively, with 9 bases between them. Written as DNA, the CDR3 is TGCAGTGCTAGGACGGGTCCCGAGCAGTACTTC. It translates to CSARTGPEQYF.

The chain has TRBV29-1 and TRBJ1-2; a weak D match, TRBD1 (5 bases). CDR3 size: 13 residues. V lost 2 bases, J lost 8 bases, and 15 bases lay in between. Germline V gene sequence: CDR1 SQVTM, CDR2 ANQGSEA. The CDR3 DNA follows: TGCAGCGTTGAACGGCAGGGTTACCTCGGCTACACCTTC. Translation: CSVERQGYLGYTF.

The chain has TRBV5-1 and TRBJ1-1; D ambiguous. This CDR3 comprises 14 residues. Germline V gives CDR1 SGHRS, CDR2 YFSETQ. V was cut by 0 bases and J by 6 bases, with 12 bases left in between. DNA of the CDR3: TGCGCCAGCAGCTTGGAGGCCCGGAGCGCTGAAGCTTTCTTT. It encodes CASSLEARSAEAFF.

The CDR3 protein is CASGLGRRGGELFF. As DNA, the CDR3 is TGTGCCAGTGGTCTTGGGAGGAGGGGCGGGGAGCTGTTTTTT. The chain carries TRBV19 and TRBJ2-2; tentatively, D is TRBD2 (6 bases). The CDR3 sequence is 14 residues long. CDR1 and CDR2 (germline): LNHDA, SQIVND (reference sequence). V lost 8 bases and J lost 7, with 17 bases in between.

The rearrangement links TRBV28 to TRBJ1-4; 9 bases are a match to TRBD1. The CDR3 contains 22 residues. J lost 6 bases, V lost 1 base, and 24 bases had no gene match. Germline lookup yields CDR1 MDHEN and CDR2 SYDVKM. CDR3 sequence reads: CASSLFPTSGTGKWEGDEKLFF. CDR3 nucleotides: TGTGCCAGCAGTTTATTCCCGACTAGCGGGACAGGGAAGTGGGAGGGAGATGAAAAACTGTTTTTT.

The chain's CDR3 is CASSSPGTGGGYTF. The CDR3 DNA reads TGTGCCAGCAGTTCCCCCGGGACAGGGGGTGGCTACACCTTC. The chain joins TRBV28 to TRBJ1-2; the match to TRBD1 covers 11 bases. The CDR3 consists of 14 residues. V lost 4 bases to trimming and J lost 7 bases; unmatched junction nucleotides: 5. CDR1 and CDR2 from the germline V gene are MDHEN and SYDVKM.

The chain carries TRBV21-1 and TRBJ1-5; the table assigns TRBD1, which was not confirmed against the DNA. TRBV21-1 is assigned pseudogene status. The CDR3 has 16 residues. DNA of the CDR3: TGTGCCAGCAGCAAAGTGTTAAGACAGGGAACTCAGCCCCAGCATTTT. This codes for CASSKVLRQGTQPQHF.

The rearrangement links TRBV21-1 to TRBJ1-5; the DNA was not compared with TRBD1, the D call given in the table. TRBV21-1 is a documented pseudogene. The CDR3 is 15 amino acids. The CDR3 DNA sequence: TGTGCCAGCAGCTCGCAGGGTACCAGCAATCAGCCCCAGCATTTT. Residues: CASSSQGTSNQPQHF.

Here the CDR3 reads CASSPLASGYQETQYF. CDR3 in DNA: TGTGCCAGCTCACCATTGGCTAGCGGGTACCAAGAGACCCAGTACTTC. The chain uses TRBV18 and TRBJ2-5; TRBD2 matches at 8 bases. With V trimmed by 2 bases and J by 0 bases, 5 bases remained unmatched. The V gene's germline CDR1 is KGHSH and CDR2 LQKENI. The CDR3 is made up of 16 amino acids.

The gene calls are TRBV2 and TRBJ1-2, with D possibly TRBD1 on 6 matching bases. This CDR3 spans 14 amino acids. V was cut by 6 bases and J by 8 bases, with 19 bases left in between. The germline V gene has CDR1 SNHLY and CDR2 FYNNEI. This chain's CDR3 is CASRGYGGAAGYTF. In DNA form, the CDR3 reads TGTGCCAGCAGGGGGTATGGGGGCGCCGCGGGCTACACCTTC.

V usage is TRBV28 and J usage is TRBJ2-2; no clear D gene. Trimming removed 7 bases from V and 0 bases from J, with 12 bases in between. CDR1 and CDR2 from the germline V gene are MDHEN and SYDVKM. The CDR3 sequence is 15 residues long. CDR3 sequence (DNA): TGTGCCAGCACACCAAATACAGCGAACACCGGGGAGCTGTTTTTT. Translation gives CASTPNTANTGELFF.

The sample holds one count of this clone. The chain joins TRBV11-2 to TRBJ2-7; weak D call: TRBD1 (6 bases). V was shortened by 6 bases and J by 13 bases, with 16 bases between the two germline ends. Looked up from germline, CDR1 is SGHAT and CDR2 is FQNNGV. The CDR3 sequence is 11 residues long. Here the CDR3 DNA reads TGTGCCAGCAGTTCCAACAACAGGGTCTACTTC. As protein: CASSSNNRVYF.

The chain recombines TRBV29-1 with TRBJ2-5, with a weak D call TRBD1 (6 bases). The CDR3 has 14 amino acids. Germline CDR1 reads SQVTM; CDR2 reads ANQGSEA. The V and J ends lost 3 bases and 1 base respectively, with 12 bases between them. CDR3 sequence: CSVDWGPAQETQYF. The CDR3 bases are TGCAGCGTTGATTGGGGGCCAGCCCAAGAGACCCAGTACTTC.

The chain joins TRBV28 to TRBJ1-1; D is undetermined. The CDR3 length is 11 residues. The germline V and J ends were trimmed by 5 bases and 1 base, with 2 bases remaining between them. Germline CDR1 reads MDHEN; CDR2 reads SYDVKM. This chain's CDR3 is CASSRNTEAFF. In DNA, the CDR3 is TGTGCCAGCAGTCGGAACACTGAAGCTTTCTTT.